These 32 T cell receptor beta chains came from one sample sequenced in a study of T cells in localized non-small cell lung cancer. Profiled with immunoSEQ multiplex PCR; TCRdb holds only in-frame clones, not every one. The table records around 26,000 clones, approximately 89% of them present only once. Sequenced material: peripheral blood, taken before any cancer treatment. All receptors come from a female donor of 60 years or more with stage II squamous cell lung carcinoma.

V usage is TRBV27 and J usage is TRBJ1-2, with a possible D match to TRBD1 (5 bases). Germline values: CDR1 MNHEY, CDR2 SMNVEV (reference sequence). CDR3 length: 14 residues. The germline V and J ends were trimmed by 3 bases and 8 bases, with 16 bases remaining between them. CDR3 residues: CASSFYQGAWGYTF. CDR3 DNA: TGTGCCAGCAGTTTTTACCAGGGAGCTTGGGGCTACACCTTC.

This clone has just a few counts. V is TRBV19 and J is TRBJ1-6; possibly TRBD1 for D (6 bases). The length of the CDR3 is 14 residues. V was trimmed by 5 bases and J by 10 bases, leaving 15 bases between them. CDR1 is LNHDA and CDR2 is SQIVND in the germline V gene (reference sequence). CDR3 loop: CASSVQGLESPLHF. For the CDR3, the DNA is TGTGCCAGTAGTGTACAGGGACTCGAGTCACCCCTCCACTTT.

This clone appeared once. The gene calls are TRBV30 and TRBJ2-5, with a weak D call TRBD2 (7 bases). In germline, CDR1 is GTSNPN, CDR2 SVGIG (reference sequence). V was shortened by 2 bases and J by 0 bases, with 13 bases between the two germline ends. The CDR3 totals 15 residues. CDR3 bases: TGTGCCTGGAGTCGGGGGGCAATAGACCAAGAGACCCAGTACTTC. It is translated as CAWSRGAIDQETQYF.

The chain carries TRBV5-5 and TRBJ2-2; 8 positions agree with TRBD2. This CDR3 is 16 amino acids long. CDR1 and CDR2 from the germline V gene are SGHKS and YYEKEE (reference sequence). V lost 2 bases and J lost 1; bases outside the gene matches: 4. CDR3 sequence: CASSFLAGQNTGELFF. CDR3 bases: TGTGCCAGCAGCTTCTTAGCGGGGCAGAACACCGGGGAGCTGTTTTTT.

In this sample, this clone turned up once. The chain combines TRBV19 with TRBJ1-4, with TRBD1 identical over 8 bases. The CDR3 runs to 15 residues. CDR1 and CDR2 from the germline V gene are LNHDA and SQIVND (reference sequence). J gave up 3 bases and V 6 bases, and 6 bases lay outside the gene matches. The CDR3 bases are TGTGCCAGTAGAACCGGGACAGGTTCTAATGAAAAACTGTTTTTT. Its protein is CASRTGTGSNEKLFF.

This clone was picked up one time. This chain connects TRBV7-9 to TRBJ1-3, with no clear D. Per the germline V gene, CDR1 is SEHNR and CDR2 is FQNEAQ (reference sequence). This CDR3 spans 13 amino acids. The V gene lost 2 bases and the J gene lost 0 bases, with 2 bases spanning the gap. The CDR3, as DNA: TGTGCCAGCAGCTTAAGCTCTGGAAACACCATATATTTT. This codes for CASSLSSGNTIYF.

Here the CDR3 reads CASSTRQGLNTEAFF. The CDR3 nucleotides are TGTGCCAGCAGCACCCGACAGGGATTGAACACTGAAGCTTTCTTT. The gene calls are TRBV7-8 and TRBJ1-1; 7 bases are a match to TRBD1. CDR3 length: 15 residues. Per the germline V gene, CDR1 is SGHVS and CDR2 is FQNEAQ. V shed 5 bases, J shed 0 bases, and the junction held 6 bases outside the gene matches. The whole variable domain, remainder taken from reference TRBV7-8 and TRBJ1-1, is GAGVSQSPRYKVAKRGQDVALRCDPISGHVSLFWYQQALGQGPEFLTYFQNEAQLDKSGLPSDRFFAERPEGSVSTLKIQRTQQEDSAVYLCASSTRQGLNTEAFFGQGTRLTVV.

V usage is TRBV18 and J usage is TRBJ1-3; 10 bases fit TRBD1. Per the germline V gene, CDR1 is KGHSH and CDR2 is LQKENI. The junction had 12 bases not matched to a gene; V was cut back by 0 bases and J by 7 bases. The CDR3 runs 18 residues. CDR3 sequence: CASSPPNGPGTGVNTIYF. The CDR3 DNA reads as TGTGCCAGCTCACCACCCAACGGGCCCGGGACAGGGGTCAACACCATATATTTT.

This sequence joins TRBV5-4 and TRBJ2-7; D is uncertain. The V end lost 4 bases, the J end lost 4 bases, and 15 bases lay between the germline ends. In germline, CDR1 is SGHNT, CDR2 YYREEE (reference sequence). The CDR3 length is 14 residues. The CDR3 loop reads CASSTPGVGYEQYF. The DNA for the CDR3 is TGTGCCAGCAGCACTCCGGGCGTGGGGTACGAGCAGTACTTC.

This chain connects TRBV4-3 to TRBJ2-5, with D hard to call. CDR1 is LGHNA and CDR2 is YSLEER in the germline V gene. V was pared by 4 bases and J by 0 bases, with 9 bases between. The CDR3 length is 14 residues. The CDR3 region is CASSRVADQETQYF. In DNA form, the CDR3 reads TGCGCCAGCAGCCGGGTCGCGGACCAAGAGACCCAGTACTTC.

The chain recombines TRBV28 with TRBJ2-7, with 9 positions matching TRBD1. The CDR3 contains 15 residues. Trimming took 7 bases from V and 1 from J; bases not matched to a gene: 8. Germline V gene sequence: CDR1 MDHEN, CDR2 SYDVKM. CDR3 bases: TGTGCCAGCAATCCGCCGGGGACAGGGTCCTACGAGCAGTACTTC. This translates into CASNPPGTGSYEQYF.

CDR3 in DNA: TGTGCCAGCAGTTCTCCAGCGGGGACGAACATTCAGTACTTC. The encoded protein is CASSSPAGTNIQYF. The chain has TRBV28 and TRBJ2-4; 7 bases map to TRBD2. The germline gives CDR1 MDHEN, CDR2 SYDVKM. The V segment lost 4 bases and the J segment 7 bases; nucleotides outside the gene matches: 7. CDR3 length equals 14 residues.

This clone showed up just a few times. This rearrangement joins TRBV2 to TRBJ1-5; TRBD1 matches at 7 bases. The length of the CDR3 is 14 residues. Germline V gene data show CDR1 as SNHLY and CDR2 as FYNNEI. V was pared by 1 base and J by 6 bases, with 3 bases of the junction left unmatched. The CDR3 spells CASSEGQGSQPQHF. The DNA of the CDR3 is TGTGCCAGCAGTGAAGGACAGGGCTCTCAGCCCCAGCATTTT.

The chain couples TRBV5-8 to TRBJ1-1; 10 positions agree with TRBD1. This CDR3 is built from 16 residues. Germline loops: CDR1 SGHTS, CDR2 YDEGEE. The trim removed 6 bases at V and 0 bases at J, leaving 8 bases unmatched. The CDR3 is CASTPGTGAMNTEAFF. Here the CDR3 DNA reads TGTGCCAGCACTCCCGGGACAGGGGCCATGAACACTGAAGCTTTCTTT.

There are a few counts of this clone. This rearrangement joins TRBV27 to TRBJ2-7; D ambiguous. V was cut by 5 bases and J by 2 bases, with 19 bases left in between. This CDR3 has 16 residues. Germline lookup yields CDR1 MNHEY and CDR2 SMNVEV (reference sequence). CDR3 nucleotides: TGTGCCAGCAGTACGACACCTACATCCTTAACCTACGAGCAGTACTTC. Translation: CASSTTPTSLTYEQYF.

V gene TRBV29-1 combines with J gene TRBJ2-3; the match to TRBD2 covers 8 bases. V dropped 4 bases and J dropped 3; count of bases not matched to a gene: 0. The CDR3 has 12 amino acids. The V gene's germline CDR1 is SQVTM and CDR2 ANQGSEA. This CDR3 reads CSVGGGTDTQYF. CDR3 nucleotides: TGCAGCGTTGGCGGGGGGACAGATACGCAGTATTTT.

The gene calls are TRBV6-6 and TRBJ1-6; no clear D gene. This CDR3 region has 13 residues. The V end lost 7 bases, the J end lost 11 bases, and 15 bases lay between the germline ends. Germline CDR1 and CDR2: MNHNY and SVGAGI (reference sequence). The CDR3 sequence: CASTNEQIAPLHF. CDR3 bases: TGTGCCAGCACTAACGAGCAAATCGCACCCCTCCACTTT.

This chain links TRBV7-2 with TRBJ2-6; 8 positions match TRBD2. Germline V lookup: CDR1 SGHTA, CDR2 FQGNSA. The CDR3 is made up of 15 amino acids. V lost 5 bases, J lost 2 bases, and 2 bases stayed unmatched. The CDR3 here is CASSRGGPGANVLTF. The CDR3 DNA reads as TGTGCCAGCAGCCGGGGGGGCCCTGGGGCCAACGTCCTGACTTTC.

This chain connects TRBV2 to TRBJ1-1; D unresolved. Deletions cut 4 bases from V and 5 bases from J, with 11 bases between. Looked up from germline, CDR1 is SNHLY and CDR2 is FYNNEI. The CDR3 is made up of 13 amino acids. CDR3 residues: CASSVGRDTEAFF. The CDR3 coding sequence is TGTGCCAGCAGTGTCGGACGGGATACTGAAGCTTTCTTT.

In DNA, the CDR3 is TGTGCCAGCAGTTACGCCGGGACAGGGGTCAACGAGCAGTACTTC. This translates into CASSYAGTGVNEQYF. The chain recombines TRBV6-5 with TRBJ2-7; 10 positions match TRBD1. The CDR3 is 15 residues long. Germline V gene sequence: CDR1 MNHEY, CDR2 SVGAGI. V gave up 2 bases and J gave up 5 bases; unmatched junction bases: 6.

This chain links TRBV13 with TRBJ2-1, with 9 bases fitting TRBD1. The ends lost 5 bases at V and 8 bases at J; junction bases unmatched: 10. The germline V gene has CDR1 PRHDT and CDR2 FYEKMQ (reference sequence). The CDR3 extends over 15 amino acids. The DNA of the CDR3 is TGTGCCAGCAGCCCGAGAGGGGGACAGGGTTATGAGCAGTTCTTC. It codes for CASSPRGGQGYEQFF.

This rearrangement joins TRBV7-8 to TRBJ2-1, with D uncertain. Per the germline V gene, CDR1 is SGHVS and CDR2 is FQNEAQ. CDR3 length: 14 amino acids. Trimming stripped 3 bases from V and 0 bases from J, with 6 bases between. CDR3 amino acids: CASSLFSSYNEQFF. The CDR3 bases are TGTGCCAGCAGCTTGTTTAGCTCCTACAATGAGCAGTTCTTC.

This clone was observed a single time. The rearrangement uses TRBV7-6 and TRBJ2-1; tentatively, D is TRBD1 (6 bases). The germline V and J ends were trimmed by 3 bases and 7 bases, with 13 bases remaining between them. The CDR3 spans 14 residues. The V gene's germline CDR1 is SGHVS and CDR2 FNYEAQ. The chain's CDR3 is CASSLVNRENEQFF. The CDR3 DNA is TGTGCCAGCAGCTTGGTAAACAGGGAGAATGAGCAGTTCTTC.

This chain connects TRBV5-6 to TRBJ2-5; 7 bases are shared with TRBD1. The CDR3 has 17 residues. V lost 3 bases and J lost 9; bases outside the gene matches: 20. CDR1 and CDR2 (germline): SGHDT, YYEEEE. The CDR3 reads CASSSLVGQSKFGSQYF. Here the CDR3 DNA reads TGTGCCAGCAGCTCCTTGGTGGGACAGTCAAAATTTGGGTCCCAGTACTTC.

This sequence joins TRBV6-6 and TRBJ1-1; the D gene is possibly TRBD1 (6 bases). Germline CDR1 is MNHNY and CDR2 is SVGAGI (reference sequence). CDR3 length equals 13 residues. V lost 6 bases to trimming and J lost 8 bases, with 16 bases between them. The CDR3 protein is CASSGGGRWEAFF. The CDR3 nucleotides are TGTGCCAGCAGCGGAGGGGGACGCTGGGAAGCTTTCTTT.

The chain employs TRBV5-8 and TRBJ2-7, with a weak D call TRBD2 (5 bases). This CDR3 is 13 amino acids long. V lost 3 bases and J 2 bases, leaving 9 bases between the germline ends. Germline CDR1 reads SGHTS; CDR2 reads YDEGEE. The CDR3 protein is CASSSRVPYEQYF. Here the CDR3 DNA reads TGTGCCAGCAGCTCGAGGGTTCCCTACGAGCAGTACTTC.

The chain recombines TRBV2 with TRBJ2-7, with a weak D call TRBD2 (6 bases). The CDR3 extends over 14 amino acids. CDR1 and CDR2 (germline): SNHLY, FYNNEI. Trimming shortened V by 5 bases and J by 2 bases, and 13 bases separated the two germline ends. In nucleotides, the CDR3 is TGTGCCAGCAGTTTCGGCGGGATCACCTACGAGCAGTACTTC. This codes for CASSFGGITYEQYF.

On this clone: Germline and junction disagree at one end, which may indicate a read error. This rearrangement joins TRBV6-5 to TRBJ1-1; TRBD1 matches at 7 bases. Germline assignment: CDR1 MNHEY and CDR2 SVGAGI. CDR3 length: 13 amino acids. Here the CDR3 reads CASSPTGQAEAFF. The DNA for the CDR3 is TGTGCCAGCAGTCCAACTGGACAGGCTGAAGCTTTCTTC.

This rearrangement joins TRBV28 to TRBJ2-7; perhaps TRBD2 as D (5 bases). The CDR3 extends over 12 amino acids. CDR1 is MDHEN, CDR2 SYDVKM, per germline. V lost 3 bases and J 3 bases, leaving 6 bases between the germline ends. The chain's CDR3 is CASSLEVYEQYF. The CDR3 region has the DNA TGTGCCAGCAGTTTGGAGGTCTACGAGCAGTACTTC.

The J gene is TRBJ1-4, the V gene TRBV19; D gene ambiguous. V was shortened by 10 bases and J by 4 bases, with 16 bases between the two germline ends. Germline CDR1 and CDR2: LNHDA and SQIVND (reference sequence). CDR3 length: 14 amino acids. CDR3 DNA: TGTGCCACCGCAGGCCTCGCGGATAATGAAAAACTGTTTTTT. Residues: CATAGLADNEKLFF. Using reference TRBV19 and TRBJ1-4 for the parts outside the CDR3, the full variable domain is DGGITQSPKYLFRKEGQNVTLSCEQNLNHDAMYWYRQDPGQGLRLIYYSQIVNDFQKGDIAEGYSVSREKKESFPLTVTSAQKNPTAFYLCATAGLADNEKLFFGSGTQLSVL.

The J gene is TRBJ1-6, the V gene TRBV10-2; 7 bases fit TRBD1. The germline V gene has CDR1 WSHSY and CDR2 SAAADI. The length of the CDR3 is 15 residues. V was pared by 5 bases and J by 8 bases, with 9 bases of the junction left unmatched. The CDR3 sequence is CASSQTTGSDSPLHF. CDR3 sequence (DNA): TGCGCCAGCAGTCAGACGACAGGGTCAGATTCACCCCTCCACTTT.

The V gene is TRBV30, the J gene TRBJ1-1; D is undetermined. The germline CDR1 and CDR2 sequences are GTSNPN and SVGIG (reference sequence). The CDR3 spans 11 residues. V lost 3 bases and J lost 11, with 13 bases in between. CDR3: CAWSWQEAAFF. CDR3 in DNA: TGTGCCTGGAGCTGGCAGGAGGCGGCTTTCTTT.